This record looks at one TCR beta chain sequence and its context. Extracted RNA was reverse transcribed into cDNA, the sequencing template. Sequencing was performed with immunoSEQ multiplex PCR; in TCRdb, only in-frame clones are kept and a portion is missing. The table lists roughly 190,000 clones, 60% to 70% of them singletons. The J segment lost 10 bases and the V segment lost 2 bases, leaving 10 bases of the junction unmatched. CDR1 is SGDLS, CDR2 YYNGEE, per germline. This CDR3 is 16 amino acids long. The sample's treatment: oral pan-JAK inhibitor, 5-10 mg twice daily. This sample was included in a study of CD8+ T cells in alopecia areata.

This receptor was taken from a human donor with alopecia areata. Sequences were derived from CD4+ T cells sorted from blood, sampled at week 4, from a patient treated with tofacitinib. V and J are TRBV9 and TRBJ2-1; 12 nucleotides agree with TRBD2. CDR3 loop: CASSVSGTSGSYEQFF. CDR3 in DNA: TGTGCCAGCAGCGTGTCCGGGACTAGCGGGTCATACGAGCAGTTCTTC. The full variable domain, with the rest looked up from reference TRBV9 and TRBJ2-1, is DSGVTQTPKHLITATGQRVTLRCSPRSGDLSVYWYQQSLDQGLQFLIQYYNGEERAKGNILERFSAQQFPDLHSELNLSSLELGDSALYFCASSVSGTSGSYEQFFGPGTRLTVL.